A single sample gave rise to the 28 T cell receptor beta chains below, sequenced in a study of technical replicates of blood from a few donors. TCRdb's copy holds only in-frame clones and misses some; the assay was immunoSEQ multiplex PCR. The table includes about 81,000 clones, roughly 96% detected once. Input material: T cells isolated from PBMCs. The receptors derive from a human donor in good health.

This clone showed up just a few times. The chain has TRBV4-2 and TRBJ2-7; 13 positions match TRBD2. The V gene's germline CDR1 is LGHNA and CDR2 YNFKEQ. This CDR3 contains 16 residues. V lost 5 bases and J lost 7; bases outside the gene matches: 11. The CDR3 sequence is CASSSRTSGSPGEQYF. Written as DNA, the CDR3 is TGTGCCAGCAGCTCGAGGACTAGCGGGAGCCCCGGGGAGCAGTACTTC.

This chain joins TRBV5-8 and TRBJ1-4; D unresolved. With 2 bases removed from V and 4 bases from J, the gap between germline ends came to 15 bases. The CDR3 is 16 amino acids. CDR1 is SGHTS and CDR2 is YDEGEE in the germline V gene. CDR3 protein: CASSFSLAGDNEKLFF. The CDR3 DNA sequence: TGTGCCAGCAGCTTTTCTCTCGCCGGTGATAATGAAAAACTGTTTTTT. The whole variable domain, remainder taken from reference TRBV5-8 and TRBJ1-4, is EAGVTQSPTHLIKTRGQQATLRCSPISGHTSVYWYQQALGLGLQFLLWYDEGEERNRGNFPPRFSGRQFPNYSSELNVNALELEDSALYLCASSFSLAGDNEKLFFGSGTQLSVL.

The chain has TRBV5-1 and TRBJ2-4; tentatively, D is TRBD1 (5 bases). Germline assignment: CDR1 SGHRS and CDR2 YFSETQ. V lost 7 bases to trimming and J lost 8 bases, with 16 bases between them. This CDR3 has 13 residues. CDR3 sequence reads: CASRISGQDIQYF. In nucleotides, the CDR3 is TGCGCCAGCCGCATATCAGGGCAAGACATTCAGTACTTC.

This chain links TRBV6-5 with TRBJ2-7; no firm D call. From germline, CDR1 is MNHEY and CDR2 SVGAGI. The CDR3 covers 15 residues. The germline V and J ends were trimmed by 5 bases and 0 bases, with 14 bases remaining between them. CDR3 in DNA: TGTGCCAGCAGTGCGCACAGTTCTGGCTCCTACGAGCAGTACTTC. Protein product: CASSAHSSGSYEQYF.

V gene TRBV28 combines with J gene TRBJ1-2; TRBD1 is a possible D gene (5 bases). V gave up 10 bases and J gave up 3 bases, with 12 bases separating them. The CDR3 covers 12 residues. The germline V gene encodes CDR1 MDHEN and CDR2 SYDVKM. CDR3 DNA: TGTGCCATCTTAGGAGGGGACTATGGCTACACCTTC. It specifies CAILGGDYGYTF.

The chain carries TRBV2 and TRBJ2-7; 11 bases match TRBD2. The germline V gene has CDR1 SNHLY and CDR2 FYNNEI. The CDR3 is 15 amino acids. J lost 7 bases, V lost 1 base, and 6 bases had no gene match. The CDR3, as DNA: TGTGCCAGCAGTGAAGAGCTAGCGGGAGGTGGTGAGCAGTACTTC. Its translation is CASSEELAGGGEQYF.

The V gene is TRBV30, the J gene TRBJ1-6, with TRBD1 as a possible D gene (6 bases). CDR1 is GTSNPN, CDR2 SVGIG, per germline (reference sequence). Trimming took off 5 bases at V and 0 bases at J, with 11 bases between the two ends. The CDR3 length is 15 residues. CDR3 nucleotide sequence: TGTGCCTGGTGGGACACGAGCTCCTATAATTCACCCCTCCACTTT. Residues: CAWWDTSSYNSPLHF. Filled out from reference TRBV30 and TRBJ1-6, the complete variable domain reads SQTIHQWPATLVQPVGSPLSLECTVEGTSNPNLYWYRQAAGRGLQLLFYSVGIGQISSEVPQNLSASRPQDRQFILSSKKLLLSDSGFYLCAWWDTSSYNSPLHFGNGTRLTVT.

The chain joins TRBV4-1 to TRBJ2-5; 7 bases match TRBD2. The junction had 2 bases not matched to a gene; V was cut back by 4 bases and J by 3 bases. Germline V gene lookup returns CDR1 MGHRA and CDR2 YSYEKL. The CDR3 length is 13 residues. The CDR3 bases are TGCGCCAGCAGCCCAAGCGGGGAAGAGACCCAGTACTTC. Translated, it gives CASSPSGEETQYF.

V is TRBV7-9 and J is TRBJ2-7, with D possibly TRBD1 on 5 matching bases. Germline V gene sequence: CDR1 SEHNR, CDR2 FQNEAQ (reference sequence). The CDR3 runs 12 residues. V was cut by 8 bases and J by 0 bases, with 8 bases left in between. CDR3 coding DNA: TGTGCCAGCGAGACAGTCTCCTACGAGCAGTACTTC. The encoded protein is CASETVSYEQYF.

CDR3: CASSAEGGETQYF. DNA of the CDR3: TGTGCCAGCAGTGCCGAGGGAGGCGAGACCCAGTACTTC. V and J are TRBV6-4 and TRBJ2-5; tentative D call: TRBD2 (6 bases). Germline V gene lookup returns CDR1 MRHNA and CDR2 SNTAGT. The germline V and J ends were trimmed by 4 bases and 5 bases, with 11 bases remaining between them. This CDR3 region has 13 residues.

In this sample, this clone turned up once. The chain links TRBV6-5 to TRBJ2-3; no reliable D call. The CDR3 is made up of 13 amino acids. The V and J ends lost 2 bases and 0 bases respectively, with 3 bases between them. Germline CDR1 MNHEY, CDR2 SVGAGI. The CDR3 loop reads CASSYPSTDTQYF. CDR3 coding DNA: TGTGCCAGCAGTTACCCTAGCACAGATACGCAGTATTTT.

The chain carries TRBV5-6 and TRBJ2-7, with D possibly matching TRBD1 (5 bases). Germline V gene lookup returns CDR1 SGHDT and CDR2 YYEEEE. V lost 1 base and J 7 bases, leaving 15 bases between the germline ends. The CDR3 is made up of 14 amino acids. CDR3 sequence: CASSLWAGSREQYF. The CDR3 DNA reads TGTGCCAGCAGCTTGTGGGCAGGGTCGAGGGAGCAGTACTTC.

DNA for the CDR3: TGTGCCAGCAGCTTACAGGGGGCGAGGGAACTGTTTTTT. Translation: CASSLQGARELFF. V is TRBV7-9 and J is TRBJ1-4, with 8 positions matching TRBD1. Germline CDR1 SEHNR, CDR2 FQNEAQ (reference sequence). The CDR3 spans 13 residues. The V gene end was trimmed by 2 bases and the J gene end by 12 bases; junction bases not matched to a gene: 5.

The chain is built from TRBV2 and TRBJ2-1, with 14 bases lining up with TRBD2. V dropped 2 bases and J dropped 4; count of bases not matched to a gene: 10. CDR3 length: 19 amino acids. Germline CDR1 is SNHLY and CDR2 is FYNNEI. The CDR3 here is CASSERDGRLAGGYNEQFF. The CDR3 DNA sequence: TGTGCCAGCAGTGAAAGGGACGGTCGACTAGCGGGAGGGTACAATGAGCAGTTCTTC.

V is TRBV5-1 and J is TRBJ2-5; 12 bases are shared with TRBD2. The CDR3 extends over 17 amino acids. The germline V gene encodes CDR1 SGHRS and CDR2 YFSETQ. J gave up 9 bases and V 3 bases, and 15 bases lay outside the gene matches. The CDR3, as DNA: TGCGCCAGCAGCTCTACTAGCGGGGGGTCCTCCCGTTGGGCCCAGTACTTC. It is translated as CASSSTSGGSSRWAQYF.

The CDR3 sequence is CASGLVFQGDSGSSAYEQYF. The CDR3, as DNA: TGTGCTAGTGGTTTGGTTTTTCAGGGCGATAGCGGGAGTAGCGCCTACGAGCAGTACTTC. The V gene is TRBV12-5, the J gene TRBJ2-7; 9 bases match TRBD2. The germline gives CDR1 LGHNT, CDR2 FRNRAP. Trimming took 0 bases from V and 2 from J; bases not matched to a gene: 17. The CDR3 consists of 20 residues.

The chain carries TRBV7-3 and TRBJ1-2, with D unresolved. Germline V gene data show CDR1 as SGHTA and CDR2 as FQGTGA. Trimming took off 2 bases at V and 6 bases at J, with 13 bases between the two ends. The CDR3 totals 14 residues. CDR3 sequence (DNA): TGTGCCAGCAGCTTAGATGGGAGGGATAATGGCTACACCTTC. Translation gives CASSLDGRDNGYTF.

V usage is TRBV6-1 and J usage is TRBJ2-7; D is uncertain. The CDR3 contains 13 residues. The ends were cut back, 6 bases at V and 2 bases at J, with 11 bases in the middle. Germline V CDR1 and CDR2: MNHNS, SASEGT. The CDR3 DNA reads as TGTGCCAGCAGCACTGGGCTACCCTACGAGCAGTACTTC. Translated: CASSTGLPYEQYF.

This clone was seen only once. The chain recombines TRBV5-8 with TRBJ2-3; tentatively, D is TRBD1 (6 bases). Per germline, CDR1 SGHTS and CDR2 YDEGEE. The CDR3 consists of 15 residues. V was clipped by 2 bases and J by 1 base, with 11 bases between them. The CDR3 coding sequence is TGTGCCAGCAGCTTACAGGGTGGTGGCACAGATACGCAGTATTTT. This codes for CASSLQGGGTDTQYF.

The V and J genes are TRBV6-1 and TRBJ1-5, with D perhaps matching TRBD1 (6 bases). Between the trimmed V and J ends, which lost 7 bases and 7 bases, there was a span of 20 bases. Germline CDR1 reads MNHNS; CDR2 reads SASEGT. CDR3 length equals 15 residues. Here the CDR3 reads CASTIFQGSTQPQHF. Written as DNA, the CDR3 is TGTGCCAGCACTATATTCCAGGGGTCTACCCAGCCCCAGCATTTT.

The chain joins TRBV28 to TRBJ1-1; TRBD1 might be the D (5 bases). The CDR3 has 18 amino acids. Germline V gene data show CDR1 as MDHEN and CDR2 as SYDVKM. Trimming took off 6 bases at V and 0 bases at J, with 23 bases between the two ends. The CDR3 bases are TGTGCCAGCAGCCCCAATACTTTCACGGGCAGGGTGAACACTGAAGCTTTCTTT. Its translation: CASSPNTFTGRVNTEAFF. Combining the CDR3 with reference TRBV28 and TRBJ1-1 gives the whole variable domain DVKVTQSSRYLVKRTGEKVFLECVQDMDHENMFWYRQDPGLGLRLIYFSYDVKMKEKGDIPEGYSVSREKKERFSLILESASTNQTSMYLCASSPNTFTGRVNTEAFFGQGTRLTVV.

The rearrangement links TRBV7-6 to TRBJ1-2; tentatively, D is TRBD1 (5 bases). Germline V gives CDR1 SGHVS, CDR2 FNYEAQ. Trimming stripped 5 bases from V and 0 bases from J, with 16 bases between. The CDR3 extends over 16 amino acids. For the CDR3, the DNA is TGTGCCAGCAGCCCCGACGGAGGGGCCGCTAACTATGGCTACACCTTC. It is translated as CASSPDGGAANYGYTF.

J is TRBJ1-2 and V is TRBV7-2; possible D gene TRBD1, 5 bases. V lost 1 base, J lost 6 bases, and 18 bases lay in between. From germline, CDR1 is SGHTA and CDR2 FQGNSA. The CDR3 contains 16 residues. The CDR3 loop reads CASSLGAGGEADGYTF. Here the CDR3 DNA reads TGTGCCAGCAGCTTAGGCGCGGGGGGGGAAGCTGATGGCTACACCTTC. Filled out from reference TRBV7-2 and TRBJ1-2, the complete variable domain reads GAGVSQSPSNKVTEKGKDVELRCDPISGHTALYWYRQSLGQGLEFLIYFQGNSAPDKSGLPSDRFSAERTGGSVSTLTIQRTQQEDSAVYLCASSLGAGGEADGYTFGSGTRLTVV.

This chain connects TRBV5-6 to TRBJ1-1, with 8 bases aligning to TRBD1. Germline CDR1 and CDR2: SGHDT and YYEEEE. The CDR3 runs to 15 residues. V lost 4 bases to trimming and J lost 3 bases; unmatched junction nucleotides: 8. CDR3 residues: CASSHQGAGDTEAFF. CDR3 DNA sequence: TGTGCCAGCAGCCACCAGGGGGCGGGCGACACTGAAGCTTTCTTT. The variable domain in full, with the rest retrieved from reference TRBV5-6 and TRBJ1-1, is DAGVTQSPTHLIKTRGQQVTLRCSPKSGHDTVSWYQQALGQGPQFIFQYYEEEERQRGNFPDRFSGHQFPNYSSELNVNALLLGDSALYLCASSHQGAGDTEAFFGQGTRLTVV.

The chain joins TRBV10-3 to TRBJ1-1; 8 positions match TRBD1. The V and J ends lost 7 bases and 4 bases, in that order; junction bases with no gene match: 11. The germline V gene encodes CDR1 ENHRY and CDR2 SYGVKD. This CDR3 comprises 15 residues. The CDR3 bases are TGTGCCATCACCGAGACAGGGGAGTCGGTCACTGAAGCTTTCTTT. Protein: CAITETGESVTEAFF.

The chain combines TRBV10-3 with TRBJ1-1; TRBD1 agrees at 7 bases. Losses at the gene ends were 11 bases for V and 0 bases for J; bases not matched to a gene: 15. CDR1 ENHRY and CDR2 SYGVKD come from the germline V gene. This CDR3 comprises 16 residues. CDR3 loop: CAVTGERTLLNTEAFF. CDR3 bases: TGTGCCGTAACAGGGGAACGTACTTTACTGAACACTGAAGCTTTCTTT.

This chain connects TRBV18 to TRBJ1-5; TRBD1 agrees at 9 bases. The germline gives CDR1 KGHSH, CDR2 LQKENI. With V trimmed by 3 bases and J by 5 bases, 2 bases remained unmatched. The CDR3 covers 14 residues. This chain's CDR3 is CASSPWDRDQPQHF. The CDR3 DNA is TGTGCCAGCTCACCCTGGGACAGGGATCAGCCCCAGCATTTT.

The chain carries TRBV5-4 and TRBJ2-7, with 7 nucleotides matching TRBD2. J gave up 0 bases and V 0 bases, and 6 bases lay outside the gene matches. This CDR3 spans 16 amino acids. In germline, CDR1 is SGHNT, CDR2 YYREEE (reference sequence). CDR3 coding DNA: TGTGCCAGCAGCTTGGGCCGAGCGGGGAGCTCCTACGAGCAGTACTTC. As protein: CASSLGRAGSSYEQYF.